The present T cell receptor beta chain was sequenced within a study of T cell responses to AZD1222 COVID-19 vaccine. Only in-frame clones appear in the TCRdb table, and some are missing; sequencing was by immunoSEQ multiplex PCR. This table has roughly 91,000 clones, around nine tenths appearing once. Study-level results: Repertoires were obtained solely post-peak T cell response.

For this clone: Its antigen is not identified.

Germline trimming cut 2 bases from V and 2 bases from J; bases unmatched to any gene: 4. The CDR3 is 15 amino acids. Sequenced here: peripheral blood, sampled on day 0 of AZD1222 vaccination. The clonotype was recovered from an adult in good health. V gene TRBV6-7 combines with J gene TRBJ2-3; 7 bases fit TRBD1. TRBV6-7 is sorted into the ORF group, with uncertain function. CDR3 protein: CASSYRQGTTDTQYF. The CDR3 DNA sequence: TGTGCCAGCAGTTACCGACAGGGAACCACAGATACGCAGTATTTT.